The present TCR beta chain was sequenced within a study of siplizumab effects on memory and regulatory T cells. Notes on the study in general: Researchers could not give a naive or memory phenotype to roughly 80-97% of proliferating CD4+ or CD8+ clones.

The CDR3 extends over 14 amino acids. Germline CDR1 reads SGHDT; CDR2 reads YYEEEE. V shed 0 bases and J shed 7 bases, with 11 bases lying between them. Sequencing used immunoSEQ multiplex PCR; TCRdb keeps in-frame clones, though not all of them. The sample records 50,000 to 70,000 clones, around 96% being singletons. Concerning this clone: Its antigen is unidentified.

The genes are TRBV5-6 and TRBJ1-5; D ambiguous. Sample: naive CD8+ T cells sorted from blood. The clonotype was recovered from a human donor in good health. CDR3 protein: CASSLGPDSQPQHF. CDR3 sequence (DNA): TGTGCCAGCAGCTTGGGGCCGGATTCGCAGCCCCAGCATTTT.